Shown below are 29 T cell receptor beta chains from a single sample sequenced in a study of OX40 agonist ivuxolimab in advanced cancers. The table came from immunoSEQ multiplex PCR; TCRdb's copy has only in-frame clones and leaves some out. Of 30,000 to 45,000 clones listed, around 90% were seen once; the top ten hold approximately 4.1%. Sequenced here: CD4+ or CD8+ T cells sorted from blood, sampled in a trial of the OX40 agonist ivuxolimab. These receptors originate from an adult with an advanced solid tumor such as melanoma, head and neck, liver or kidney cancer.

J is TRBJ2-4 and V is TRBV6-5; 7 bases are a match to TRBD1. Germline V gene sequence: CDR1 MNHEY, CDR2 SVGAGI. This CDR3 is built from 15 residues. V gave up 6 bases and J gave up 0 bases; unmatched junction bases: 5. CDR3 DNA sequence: TGTGCCAGCAGACAGACAGGGAGAGCCAAAAACATTCAGTACTTC. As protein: CASRQTGRAKNIQYF.

CDR3 sequence reads: CASSRPLRGRKNIQYF. CDR3 sequence (DNA): TGCGCCAGCAGCCGACCCTTGCGGGGCCGCAAAAACATTCAGTACTTC. The V call is TRBV4-1, the J call TRBJ2-4, with a weak D call TRBD2 (6 bases). CDR1 and CDR2 (germline): MGHRA, YSYEKL. The CDR3 is 16 amino acids. V was shortened by 4 bases and J by 3 bases, with 16 bases between the two germline ends.

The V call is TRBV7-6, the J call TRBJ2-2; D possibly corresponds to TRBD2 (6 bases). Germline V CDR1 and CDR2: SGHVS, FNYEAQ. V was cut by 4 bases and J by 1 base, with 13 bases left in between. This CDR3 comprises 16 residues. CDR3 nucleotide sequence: TGTGCCAGCAGCTCCCGTGGGCGGGAGAACACCGGGGAGCTGTTTTTT. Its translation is CASSSRGRENTGELFF.

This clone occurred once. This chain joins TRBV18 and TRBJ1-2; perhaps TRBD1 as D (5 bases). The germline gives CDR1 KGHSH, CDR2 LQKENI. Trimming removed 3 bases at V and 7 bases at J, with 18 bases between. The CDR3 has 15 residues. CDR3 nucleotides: TGTGCCAGCTCACCCGACCGGGGGGGGACGATTGGCTACACCTTC. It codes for CASSPDRGGTIGYTF.

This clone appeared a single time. The CDR3 loop is CATSFRLVNNEQFF. CDR3 nucleotide sequence: TGTGCCACCAGCTTCCGACTAGTTAACAATGAGCAGTTCTTC. V usage is TRBV15 and J usage is TRBJ2-1, with D maybe TRBD2 (6 bases). Trimming pared 5 bases from V and 5 bases from J, leaving 13 bases between. The CDR3 is made up of 14 amino acids. The V gene's germline CDR1 is LNHNV and CDR2 YYDKDF (reference sequence).

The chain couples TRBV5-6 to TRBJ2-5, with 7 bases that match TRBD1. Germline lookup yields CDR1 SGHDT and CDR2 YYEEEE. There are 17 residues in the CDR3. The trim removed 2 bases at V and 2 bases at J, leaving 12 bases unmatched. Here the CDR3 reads CASSFFPTGIIQETQYF. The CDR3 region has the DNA TGTGCCAGCAGCTTCTTTCCGACAGGGATAATACAAGAGACCCAGTACTTC.

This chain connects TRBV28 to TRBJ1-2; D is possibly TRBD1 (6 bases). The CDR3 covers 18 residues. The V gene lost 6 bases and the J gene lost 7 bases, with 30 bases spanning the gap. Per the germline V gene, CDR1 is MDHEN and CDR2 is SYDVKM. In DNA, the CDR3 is TGTGCCAGCAGCCCTAGCTTGGGAGTGGGGGCGCGGGATCGTGGCTACACCTTC. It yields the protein CASSPSLGVGARDRGYTF.

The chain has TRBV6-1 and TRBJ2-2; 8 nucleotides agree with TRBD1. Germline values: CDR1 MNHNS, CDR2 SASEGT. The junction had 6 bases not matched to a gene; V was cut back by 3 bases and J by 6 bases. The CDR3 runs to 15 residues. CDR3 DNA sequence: TGTGCCAGCAGTGATCGCTCGACAGGGGCCGGGGAGCTGTTTTTT. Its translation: CASSDRSTGAGELFF.

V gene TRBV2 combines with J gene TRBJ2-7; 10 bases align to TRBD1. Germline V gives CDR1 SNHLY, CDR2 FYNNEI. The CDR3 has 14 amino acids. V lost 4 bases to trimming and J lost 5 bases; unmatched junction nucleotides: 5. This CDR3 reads CASSGQGARNEQYF. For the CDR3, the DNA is TGTGCCAGCAGTGGACAGGGGGCGCGTAACGAGCAGTACTTC.

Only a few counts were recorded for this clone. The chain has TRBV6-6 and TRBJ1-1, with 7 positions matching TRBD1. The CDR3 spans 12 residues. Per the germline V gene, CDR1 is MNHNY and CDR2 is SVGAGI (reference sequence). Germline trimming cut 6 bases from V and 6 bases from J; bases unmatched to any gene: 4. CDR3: CASSSTGPEAFF. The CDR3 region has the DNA TGTGCCAGCAGCTCGACAGGGCCTGAAGCTTTCTTT.

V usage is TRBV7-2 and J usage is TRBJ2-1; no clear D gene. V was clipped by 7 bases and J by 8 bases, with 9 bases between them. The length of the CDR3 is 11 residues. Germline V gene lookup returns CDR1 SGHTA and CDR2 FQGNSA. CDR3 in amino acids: CASKSSYEQFF. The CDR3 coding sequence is TGTGCCAGCAAATCGTCCTATGAGCAGTTCTTC. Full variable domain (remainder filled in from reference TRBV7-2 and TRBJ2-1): GAGVSQSPSNKVTEKGKDVELRCDPISGHTALYWYRQSLGQGLEFLIYFQGNSAPDKSGLPSDRFSAERTGGSVSTLTIQRTQQEDSAVYLCASKSSYEQFFGPGTRLTVL.

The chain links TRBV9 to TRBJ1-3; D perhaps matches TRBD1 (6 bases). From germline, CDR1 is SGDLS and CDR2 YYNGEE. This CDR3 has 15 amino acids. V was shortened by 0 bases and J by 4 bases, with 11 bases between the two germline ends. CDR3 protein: CASSVGGTKGNTIYF. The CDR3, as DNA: TGTGCCAGCAGCGTAGGGGGGACAAAGGGAAACACCATATATTTT.

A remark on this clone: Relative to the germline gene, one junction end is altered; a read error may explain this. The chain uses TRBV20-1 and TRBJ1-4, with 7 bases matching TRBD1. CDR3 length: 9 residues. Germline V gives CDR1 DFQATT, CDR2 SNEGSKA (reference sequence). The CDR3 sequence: CSATGTAVF. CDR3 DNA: TGCAGTGCAACCGGGACAGCCGTTTTT.

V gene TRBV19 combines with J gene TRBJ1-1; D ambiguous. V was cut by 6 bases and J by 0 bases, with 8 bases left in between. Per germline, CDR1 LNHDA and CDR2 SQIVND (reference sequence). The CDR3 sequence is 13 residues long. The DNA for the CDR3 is TGTGCCAGTAGGGCTACAGTGAACACTGAAGCTTTCTTT. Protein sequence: CASRATVNTEAFF.

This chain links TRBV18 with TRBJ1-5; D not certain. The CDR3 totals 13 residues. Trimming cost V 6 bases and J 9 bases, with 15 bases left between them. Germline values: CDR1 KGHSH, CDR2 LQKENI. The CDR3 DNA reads TGTGCCAGCTCCCGGGGATCAGCGAGGCCCCAGCATTTT. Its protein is CASSRGSARPQHF.

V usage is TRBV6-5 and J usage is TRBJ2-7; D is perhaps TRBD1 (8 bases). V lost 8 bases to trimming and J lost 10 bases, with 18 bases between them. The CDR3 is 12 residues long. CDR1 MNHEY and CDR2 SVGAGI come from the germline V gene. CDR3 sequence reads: CASLNRGGSQYF. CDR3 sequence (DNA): TGTGCCAGCCTCAACAGGGGGGGTAGCCAGTACTTC.

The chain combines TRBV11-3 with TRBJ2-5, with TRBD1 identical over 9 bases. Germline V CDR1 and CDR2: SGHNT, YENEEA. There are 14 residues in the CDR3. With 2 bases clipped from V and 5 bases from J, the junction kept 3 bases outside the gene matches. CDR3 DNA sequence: TGTGCCAGCAGCTTAACAGGGGGCGGGGAGACCCAGTACTTC. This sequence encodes CASSLTGGGETQYF.

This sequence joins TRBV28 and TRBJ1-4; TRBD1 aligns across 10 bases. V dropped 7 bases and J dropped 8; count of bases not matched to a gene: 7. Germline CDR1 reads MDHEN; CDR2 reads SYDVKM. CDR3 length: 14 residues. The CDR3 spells CASTGTGVREKLFF. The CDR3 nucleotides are TGTGCCAGCACCGGGACAGGGGTGAGGGAAAAACTGTTTTTT. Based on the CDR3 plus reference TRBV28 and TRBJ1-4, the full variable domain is DVKVTQSSRYLVKRTGEKVFLECVQDMDHENMFWYRQDPGLGLRLIYFSYDVKMKEKGDIPEGYSVSREKKERFSLILESASTNQTSMYLCASTGTGVREKLFFGSGTQLSVL.

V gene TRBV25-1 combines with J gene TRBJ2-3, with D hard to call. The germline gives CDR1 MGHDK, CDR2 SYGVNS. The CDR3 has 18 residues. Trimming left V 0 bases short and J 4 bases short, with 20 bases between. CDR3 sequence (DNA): TGTGCCAGCAGTGAATATAAAGTCGCCAACCCTTTGGCAGATACGCAGTATTTT. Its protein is CASSEYKVANPLADTQYF. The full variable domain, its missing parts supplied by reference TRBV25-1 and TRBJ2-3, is EADIYQTPRYLVIGTGKKITLECSQTMGHDKMYWYQQDPGMELHLIHYSYGVNSTEKGDLSSESTVSRIRTEHFPLTLESARPSHTSQYLCASSEYKVANPLADTQYFGPGTRLTVL.

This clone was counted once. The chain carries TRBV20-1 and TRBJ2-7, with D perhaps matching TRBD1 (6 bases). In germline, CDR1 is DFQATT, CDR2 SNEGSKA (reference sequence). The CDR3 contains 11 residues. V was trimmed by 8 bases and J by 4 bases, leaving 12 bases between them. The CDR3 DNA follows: TGCAGTAGCCAGGGGCCTTACGAGCAGTACTTC. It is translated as CSSQGPYEQYF.

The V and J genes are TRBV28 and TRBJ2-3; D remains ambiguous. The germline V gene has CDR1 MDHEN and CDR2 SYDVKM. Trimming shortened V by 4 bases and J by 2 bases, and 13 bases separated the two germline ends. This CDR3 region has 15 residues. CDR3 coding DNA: TGTGCCAGCAGTTCACCGGCTGGCGACACAGATACGCAGTATTTT. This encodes CASSSPAGDTDTQYF.

The chain's CDR3 is CASSQERDRGETQYF. The CDR3, as DNA: TGCGCCAGCAGCCAAGAGCGGGACAGGGGAGAGACCCAGTACTTC. This chain links TRBV4-1 with TRBJ2-5; the match to TRBD1 covers 10 bases. Germline lookup yields CDR1 MGHRA and CDR2 YSYEKL. Trimming at V came to 0 bases and at J to 4 bases, leaving 2 bases not matched to a gene. The CDR3 consists of 15 residues.

The CDR3, as DNA: TGTGCCAGCAGCCCCGGACAGGGGCCACGAGAAAAACTGTTTTTT. It codes for CASSPGQGPREKLFF. The chain joins TRBV4-2 to TRBJ1-4; 9 bases agree with TRBD1. This CDR3 region has 15 residues. The germline gives CDR1 LGHNA, CDR2 YNFKEQ. The trim removed 4 bases at V and 8 bases at J, leaving 8 bases unmatched.

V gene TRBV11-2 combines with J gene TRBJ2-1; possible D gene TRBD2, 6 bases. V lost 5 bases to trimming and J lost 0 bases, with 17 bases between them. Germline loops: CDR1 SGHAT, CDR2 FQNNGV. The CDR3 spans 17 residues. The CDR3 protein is CASSPTSSGNSYNEQFF. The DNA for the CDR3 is TGTGCCAGCAGCCCGACTAGTTCTGGAAACTCCTACAATGAGCAGTTCTTC. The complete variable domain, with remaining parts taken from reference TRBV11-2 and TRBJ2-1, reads EAGVAQSPRYKIIEKRQSVAFWCNPISGHATLYWYQQILGQGPKLLIQFQNNGVVDDSQLPKDRFSAERLKGVDSTLKIQPAKLEDSAVYLCASSPTSSGNSYNEQFFGPGTRLTVL.

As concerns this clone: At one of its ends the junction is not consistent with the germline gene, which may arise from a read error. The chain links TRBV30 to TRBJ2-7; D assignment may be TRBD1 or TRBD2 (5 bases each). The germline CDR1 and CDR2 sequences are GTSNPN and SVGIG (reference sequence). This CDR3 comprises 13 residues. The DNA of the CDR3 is TGTGTCTGGAGTGTCGGGGCGACCTACGAGCAGTACTTC. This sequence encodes CVWSVGATYEQYF.

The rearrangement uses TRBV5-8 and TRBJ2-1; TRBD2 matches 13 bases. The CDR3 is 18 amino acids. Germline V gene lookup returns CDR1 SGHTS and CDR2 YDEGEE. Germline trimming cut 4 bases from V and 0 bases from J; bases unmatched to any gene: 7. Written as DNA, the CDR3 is TGTGCCAGCAGCCCGACTAGCGGGAGGCTCACCTCCTACAATGAGCAGTTCTTC. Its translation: CASSPTSGRLTSYNEQFF.

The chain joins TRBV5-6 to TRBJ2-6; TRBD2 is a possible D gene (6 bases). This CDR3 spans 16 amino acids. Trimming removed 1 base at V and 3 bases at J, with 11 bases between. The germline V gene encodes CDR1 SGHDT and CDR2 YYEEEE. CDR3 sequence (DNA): TGTGCCAGCAGCTTGCTGGGGGGTAATGGGGCCAACGTCCTGACTTTC. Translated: CASSLLGGNGANVLTF.

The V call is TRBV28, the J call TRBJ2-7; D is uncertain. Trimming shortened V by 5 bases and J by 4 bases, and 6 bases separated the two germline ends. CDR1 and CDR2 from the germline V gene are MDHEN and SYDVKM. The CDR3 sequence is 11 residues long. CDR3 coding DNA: TGTGCCAGCAGTGACTCTTACGAGCAGTACTTC. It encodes CASSDSYEQYF.

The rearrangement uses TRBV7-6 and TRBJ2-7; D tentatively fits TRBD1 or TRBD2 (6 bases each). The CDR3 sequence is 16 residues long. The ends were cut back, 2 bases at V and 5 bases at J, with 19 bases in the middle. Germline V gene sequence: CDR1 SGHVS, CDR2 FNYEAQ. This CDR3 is CASSLRGGNQNHEQYF. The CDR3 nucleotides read TGTGCCAGCAGCTTAAGAGGGGGGAACCAAAACCACGAGCAGTACTTC.